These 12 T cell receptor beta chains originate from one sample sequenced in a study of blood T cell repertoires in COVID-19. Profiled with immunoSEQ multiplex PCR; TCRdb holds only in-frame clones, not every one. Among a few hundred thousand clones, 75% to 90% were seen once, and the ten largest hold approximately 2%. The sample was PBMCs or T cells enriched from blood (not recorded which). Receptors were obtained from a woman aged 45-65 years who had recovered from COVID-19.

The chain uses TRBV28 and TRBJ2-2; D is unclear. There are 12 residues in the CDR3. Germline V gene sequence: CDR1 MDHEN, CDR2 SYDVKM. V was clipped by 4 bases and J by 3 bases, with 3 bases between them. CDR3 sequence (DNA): TGTGCCAGCAGTTACTACACCGGGGAGCTGTTTTTT. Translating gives CASSYYTGELFF.

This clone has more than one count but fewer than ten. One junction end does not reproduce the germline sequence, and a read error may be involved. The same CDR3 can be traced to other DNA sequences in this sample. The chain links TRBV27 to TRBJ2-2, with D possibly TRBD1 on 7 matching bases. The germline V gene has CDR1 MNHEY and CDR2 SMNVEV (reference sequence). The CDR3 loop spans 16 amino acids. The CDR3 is CASSLSRQGGTGELFF. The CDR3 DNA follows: TGTGCCAGCAGTCTATCTCGACAGGGAGGCACCGGGGAGCTGTTTTTT.

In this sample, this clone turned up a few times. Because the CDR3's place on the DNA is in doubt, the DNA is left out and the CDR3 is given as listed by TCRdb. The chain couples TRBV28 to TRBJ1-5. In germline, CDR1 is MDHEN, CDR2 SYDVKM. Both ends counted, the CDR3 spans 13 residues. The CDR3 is CASSLGLSGPQHF.

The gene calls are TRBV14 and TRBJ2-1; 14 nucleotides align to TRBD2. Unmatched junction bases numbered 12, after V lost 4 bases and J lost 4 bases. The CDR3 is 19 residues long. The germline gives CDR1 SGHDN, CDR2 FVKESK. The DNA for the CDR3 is TGTGCCAGCAGCCCCCTGCCGGGACTAGCGGGAGTGGGGTACAATGAGCAGTTCTTC. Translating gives CASSPLPGLAGVGYNEQFF.

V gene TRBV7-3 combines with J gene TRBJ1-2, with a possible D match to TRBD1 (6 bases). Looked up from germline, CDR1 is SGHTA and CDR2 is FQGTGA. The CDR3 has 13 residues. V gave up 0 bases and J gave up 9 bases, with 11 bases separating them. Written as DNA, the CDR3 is TGTGCCAGCAGCTTAACAGGGGGTAGTAGCTACACCTTC. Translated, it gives CASSLTGGSSYTF.

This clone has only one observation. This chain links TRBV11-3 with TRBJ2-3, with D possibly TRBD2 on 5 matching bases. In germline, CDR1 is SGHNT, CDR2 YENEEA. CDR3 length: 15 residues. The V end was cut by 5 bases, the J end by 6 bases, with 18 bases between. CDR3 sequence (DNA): TGTGCCAGCAGCCTCCGGGGTCCCAACGGCGATACGCAGTATTTT. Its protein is CASSLRGPNGDTQYF.

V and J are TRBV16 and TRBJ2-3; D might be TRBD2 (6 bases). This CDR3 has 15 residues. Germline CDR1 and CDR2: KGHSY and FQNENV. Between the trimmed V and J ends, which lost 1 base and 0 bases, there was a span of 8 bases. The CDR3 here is CASSQLAVSTDTQYF. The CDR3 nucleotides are TGTGCCAGCAGCCAATTAGCGGTCAGCACAGATACGCAGTATTTT.

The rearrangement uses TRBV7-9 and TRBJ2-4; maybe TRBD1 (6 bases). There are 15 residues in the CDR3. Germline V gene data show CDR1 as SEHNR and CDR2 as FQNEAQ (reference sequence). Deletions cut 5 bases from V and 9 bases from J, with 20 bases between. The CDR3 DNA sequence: TGTGCCAGCAGCCTCTGTCAGGGGTTGTGTTGCATTCAGTACTTC. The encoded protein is CASSLCQGLCCIQYF. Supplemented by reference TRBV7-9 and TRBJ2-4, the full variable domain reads DTGVSQNPRHKITKRGQNVTFRCDPISEHNRLYWYRQTLGQGPEFLTYFQNEAQLEKSRLLSDRFSAERPKGSFSTLEIQRTEQGDSAMYLCASSLCQGLCCIQYFGAGTRLSVL.

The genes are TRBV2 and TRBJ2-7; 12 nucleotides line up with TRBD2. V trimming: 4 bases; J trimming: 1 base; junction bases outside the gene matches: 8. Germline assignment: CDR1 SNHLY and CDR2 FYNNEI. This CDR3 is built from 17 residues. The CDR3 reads CASSALRLAGESYEQYF. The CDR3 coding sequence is TGTGCCAGCAGTGCCCTAAGACTAGCGGGAGAGTCCTACGAGCAGTACTTC.

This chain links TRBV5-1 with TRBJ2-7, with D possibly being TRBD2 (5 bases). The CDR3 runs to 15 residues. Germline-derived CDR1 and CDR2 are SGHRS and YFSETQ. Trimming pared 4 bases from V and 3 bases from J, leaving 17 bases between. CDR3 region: CASSPLVGVDYEQYF. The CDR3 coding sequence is TGCGCCAGCAGCCCTTTGGTGGGAGTTGACTACGAGCAGTACTTC.

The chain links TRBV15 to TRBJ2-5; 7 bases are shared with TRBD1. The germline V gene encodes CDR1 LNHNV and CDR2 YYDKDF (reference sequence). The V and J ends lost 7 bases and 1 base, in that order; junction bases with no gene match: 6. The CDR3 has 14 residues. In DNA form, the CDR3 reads TGTGCCACCAAAGAGGCAGGGGGCCAAGAGACCCAGTACTTC. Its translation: CATKEAGGQETQYF.

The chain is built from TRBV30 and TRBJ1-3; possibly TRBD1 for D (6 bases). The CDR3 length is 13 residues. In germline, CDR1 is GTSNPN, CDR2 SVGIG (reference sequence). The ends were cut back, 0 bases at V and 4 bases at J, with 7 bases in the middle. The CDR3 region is CAWSVTGGNTIYF. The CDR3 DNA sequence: TGTGCCTGGAGTGTTACAGGGGGAAACACCATATATTTT.